The next 22 T cell receptor beta chains were all read from a single sample in a study of blood T cell repertoires in COVID-19. The assay was immunoSEQ multiplex PCR, and TCRdb's table has in-frame clones only and misses some. The sample consists of fewer than 700,000 clones, roughly nine tenths of them appearing once. The sequencing input was peripheral blood. Receptor source: a woman aged 50 to 60 with COVID-19, enrolled during active disease.

The gene calls are TRBV5-1 and TRBJ2-1; maybe TRBD2 (6 bases). This CDR3 has 13 residues. V shed 4 bases and J shed 4 bases, with 9 bases lying between them. Germline V lookup: CDR1 SGHRS, CDR2 YFSETQ. Here the CDR3 DNA reads TGCGCCAGCAGCAAAGGGACTTACAATGAGCAGTTCTTC. Encoded protein: CASSKGTYNEQFF.

This clone was seen more than once but under ten times. The chain is built from TRBV9 and TRBJ1-6; D is uncertain. The CDR3 runs to 17 residues. Trimming removed 0 bases from V and 9 bases from J, with 19 bases in between. Germline CDR1 SGDLS, CDR2 YYNGEE. CDR3 sequence: CASSVASQKGDGSPLHF. The CDR3 DNA follows: TGTGCCAGCAGCGTAGCTTCTCAAAAGGGAGACGGTTCACCCCTCCACTTT. Based on the CDR3 plus reference TRBV9 and TRBJ1-6, the full variable domain is DSGVTQTPKHLITATGQRVTLRCSPRSGDLSVYWYQQSLDQGLQFLIQYYNGEERAKGNILERFSAQQFPDLHSELNLSSLELGDSALYFCASSVASQKGDGSPLHFGNGTRLTVT.

The chain is built from TRBV19 and TRBJ1-1; a possible D gene is TRBD1 (6 bases). Trimming removed 3 bases from V and 4 bases from J, with 12 bases in between. The CDR3 spans 14 residues. Germline CDR1 LNHDA, CDR2 SQIVND (reference sequence). This chain's CDR3 is CASSMVGGATEAFF. The CDR3, as DNA: TGTGCCAGTAGTATGGTGGGGGGGGCCACTGAAGCTTTCTTT.

This chain connects TRBV7-3 to TRBJ2-7; 11 nucleotides match TRBD1. The CDR3 has 14 residues. Germline-derived CDR1 and CDR2 are SGHTA and FQGTGA. After removal of 5 bases from V and 4 bases from J, the junction contained 4 bases not matched to a gene. The CDR3: CASSLGQGAYEQYF. Written as DNA, the CDR3 is TGTGCCAGCAGCCTAGGACAGGGGGCTTACGAGCAGTACTTC.

The rearrangement uses TRBV6-5 and TRBJ1-1, with 9 bases identical to TRBD1. This CDR3 region has 14 residues. The V and J ends lost 4 bases and 1 base, in that order; junction bases with no gene match: 1. Germline V gene lookup returns CDR1 MNHEY and CDR2 SVGAGI. The CDR3 here is CASSWDRANTEAFF. DNA for the CDR3: TGTGCCAGCAGTTGGGACAGGGCGAACACTGAAGCTTTCTTT.

The gene calls are TRBV14 and TRBJ1-3, with a possible D match to TRBD1 (5 bases). The CDR3 runs 16 residues. CDR1 and CDR2 (germline): SGHDN, FVKESK. V shed 2 bases and J shed 2 bases, with 13 bases lying between them. CDR3: CASSQRLGLPGNTIYF. The CDR3 DNA is TGTGCCAGCAGCCAACGGCTGGGGCTTCCTGGAAACACCATATATTTT.

The chain is built from TRBV7-2 and TRBJ2-2; 7 nucleotides line up with TRBD2. The CDR3 spans 14 residues. V lost 3 bases to trimming and J lost 5 bases; unmatched junction nucleotides: 3. Germline lookup yields CDR1 SGHTA and CDR2 FQGNSA. This CDR3 reads CASSFVRGTGELFF. The DNA for the CDR3 is TGTGCCAGCAGCTTCGTGCGGGGGACCGGGGAGCTGTTTTTT.

Notes on this clone: The junction differs from germline at one of its ends, possibly a read error. This sequence joins TRBV2 and TRBJ2-2, with D possibly matching TRBD2 (5 bases). This CDR3 has 13 residues. Germline V CDR1 and CDR2: SNHLY, FYNNEI. CDR3: CATSDRGAGELFF. The CDR3 region has the DNA TGTGCCACCAGTGATCGGGGAGCCGGGGAGCTGTTTTTT. The full variable domain, rest sourced from reference TRBV2 and TRBJ2-2, is EPEVTQTPSHQVTQMGQEVILRCVPISNHLYFYWYRQILGQKVEFLVSFYNNEISEKSEIFDDQFSVERPDGSNFTLKIRSTKLEDSAMYFCATSDRGAGELFFGEGSRLTVL.

The chain is built from TRBV25-1 and TRBJ2-7; 8 bases map to TRBD2. Germline CDR1 reads MGHDK; CDR2 reads SYGVNS. The CDR3 has 12 amino acids. The J segment lost 5 bases and the V segment lost 8 bases, leaving 5 bases of the junction unmatched. The CDR3 DNA sequence: TGTGCCAGCGACCGGGGGGGGGACGAGCAGTACTTC. Its translation: CASDRGGDEQYF.

The V call is TRBV7-3, the J call TRBJ2-7; D might be TRBD2 (6 bases). Trimming cost V 1 base and J 3 bases, with 13 bases left between them. The CDR3 covers 15 residues. The germline CDR1 and CDR2 sequences are SGHTA and FQGTGA. The CDR3 is CASSLNPSGLYEQYF. As DNA, the CDR3 is TGTGCCAGCAGCTTAAATCCCAGCGGGCTCTACGAGCAGTACTTC.

The chain uses TRBV18 and TRBJ1-4, with TRBD1 matching over 8 bases. With V trimmed by 1 base and J by 8 bases, 12 bases remained unmatched. Germline CDR1 KGHSH, CDR2 LQKENI. This CDR3 is 17 amino acids long. The CDR3 DNA reads TGTGCCAGCTCACCACAACCAGGGGGCGCGGGAGACGAAAAACTGTTTTTT. Translation gives CASSPQPGGAGDEKLFF.

The chain is built from TRBV10-2 and TRBJ2-1; 8 bases match TRBD2. The germline V gene encodes CDR1 WSHSY and CDR2 SAAADI. Trimming at V came to 3 bases and at J to 9 bases, leaving 16 bases not matched to a gene. The CDR3 consists of 17 residues. This CDR3 is CASSEQAGTRAVTEQFF. The CDR3 nucleotides are TGCGCCAGCAGTGAACAAGCCGGGACTAGAGCCGTCACTGAGCAGTTCTTC.

V is TRBV2 and J is TRBJ2-1, with TRBD2 matching over 7 bases. With V trimmed by 7 bases and J by 9 bases, 9 bases remained unmatched. CDR1 is SNHLY, CDR2 FYNNEI, per germline. The length of the CDR3 is 13 residues. CDR3 in DNA: TGTGCCAGCACCCCGCCGGGGGGAGTTGAGCAGTTCTTC. The encoded protein is CASTPPGGVEQFF. Complete variable domain (other parts from reference TRBV2 and TRBJ2-1): EPEVTQTPSHQVTQMGQEVILRCVPISNHLYFYWYRQILGQKVEFLVSFYNNEISEKSEIFDDQFSVERPDGSNFTLKIRSTKLEDSAMYFCASTPPGGVEQFFGPGTRLTVL.

The chain joins TRBV5-4 to TRBJ2-6, with D possibly TRBD2 on 6 matching bases. Trimming took off 4 bases at V and 2 bases at J, with 10 bases between the two ends. Germline V CDR1 and CDR2: SGHNT, YYREEE (reference sequence). This CDR3 is built from 15 residues. In DNA, the CDR3 is TGTGCCAGCAGCCCCGGAGGGACTGGGGCCAACGTCCTGACTTTC. It codes for CASSPGGTGANVLTF.

V is TRBV10-1 and J is TRBJ2-7; 7 positions match TRBD1. Losses at the gene ends were 8 bases for V and 4 bases for J; bases not matched to a gene: 8. CDR1 and CDR2 from the germline V gene are WNHNN and SYGVQD (reference sequence). This CDR3 spans 13 amino acids. CDR3 loop: CASGGRGIYEQYF. CDR3 sequence (DNA): TGCGCCAGCGGGGGCAGGGGGATTTACGAGCAGTACTTC.

The chain recombines TRBV19 with TRBJ2-2, with D perhaps matching TRBD1 (5 bases). From germline, CDR1 is LNHDA and CDR2 SQIVND (reference sequence). V lost 10 bases and J lost 1, with 22 bases in between. The CDR3 has 17 amino acids. CDR3 in amino acids: CAISPGAAVLNTGELFF. The CDR3 DNA reads as TGTGCCATCAGCCCTGGGGCAGCCGTCCTGAACACCGGGGAGCTGTTTTTT.

V is TRBV30 and J is TRBJ1-5; TRBD1 might be the D (5 bases). Germline CDR1 reads GTSNPN; CDR2 reads SVGIG (reference sequence). This CDR3 spans 13 amino acids. Trimming cost V 4 bases and J 6 bases, with 13 bases left between them. CDR3 protein: CAWTRDLGQPQHF. CDR3 DNA sequence: TGTGCCTGGACCAGGGATTTGGGTCAGCCCCAGCATTTT.

J is TRBJ2-1 and V is TRBV2; 9 nucleotides agree with TRBD1. This CDR3 comprises 13 residues. Germline V gene data show CDR1 as SNHLY and CDR2 as FYNNEI. V lost 7 bases to trimming and J lost 9 bases; unmatched junction nucleotides: 7. The CDR3 is CASIKQGAGEQFF. The CDR3 nucleotides are TGTGCCAGCATTAAACAGGGGGCTGGTGAGCAGTTCTTC.

Only one count was recorded for this clone. The V call is TRBV7-7, the J call TRBJ2-1; D gene ambiguous. This CDR3 is 15 amino acids long. Trimming cost V 1 base and J 7 bases, with 14 bases left between them. Germline V gene sequence: CDR1 SSHAT, CDR2 FNYEAQ (reference sequence). The CDR3 DNA follows: TGTGCCAGCAGCTTAGGCCCTCATATTGAGAATGAGCAGTTCTTC. The encoded protein is CASSLGPHIENEQFF.

The chain has TRBV28 and TRBJ1-2; weak D call: TRBD1 (5 bases). V was clipped by 6 bases and J by 4 bases, with 12 bases between them. CDR1 and CDR2 from the germline V gene are MDHEN and SYDVKM. The CDR3 contains 13 residues. This CDR3 reads CASRKGVIYGYTF. In DNA form, the CDR3 reads TGTGCCAGCAGAAAAGGGGTGATCTATGGCTACACCTTC.

This clone appeared once. The CDR3 reads CSATMNTEAFF. The CDR3 region has the DNA TGCAGTGCTACCATGAACACTGAAGCTTTCTTT. V is TRBV20-1 and J is TRBJ1-1; no clear D gene. Germline V gene sequence: CDR1 DFQATT, CDR2 SNEGSKA (reference sequence). V lost 4 bases and J 0 bases, leaving 3 bases between the germline ends. The CDR3 is made up of 11 amino acids.

The chain joins TRBV10-3 to TRBJ2-3; 10 bases line up with TRBD2. The CDR3 spans 16 residues. The J segment lost 5 bases and the V segment lost 4 bases, leaving 9 bases of the junction unmatched. Germline V gene data show CDR1 as ENHRY and CDR2 as SYGVKD. The CDR3 DNA reads as TGTGCCATCAGTGCCTCTTTTAGCGGGGGGCAAGATACGCAGTATTTT. Its translation: CAISASFSGGQDTQYF.